This TCR beta chain is from a study of metastatic and nonmetastatic thyroid tumors. All patients reached thyroid surgery having received no treatment beforehand. Using MiXCR, TCRdb reanalyzed the PCR reads. The repertoire consists of roughly 44,000 clones, with approximately 24% occurring once and the leading ten covering around 13%. The junction had 11 bases not matched to a gene; V was cut back by 7 bases and J by 3 bases. Per germline, CDR1 SGHNT and CDR2 YYREEE (reference sequence). The CDR3 sequence is 15 residues long. The specimen was tumor tissue. This chain connects TRBV5-4 to TRBJ2-3; 7 bases line up with TRBD2. This TCR was recovered from a female donor with papillary thyroid cancer or a benign thyroid nodule (not recorded which). Some clones in this sample may be carry-over from other donors' samples. Written as DNA, the CDR3 is TGTGCCAGCTGGTCGCGGCGGGAGAAGACAGATACGCAGTATTTT. Protein product: CASWSRREKTDTQYF.